The 13 T cell receptor beta chains presented below share a single source sample, sequenced in a study of blood T cell repertoires in COVID-19. Method: immunoSEQ multiplex PCR; TCRdb's copy keeps in-frame clones and lacks some. The data show some 350,000 clones, with approximately 88% seen just once and over 4.5% held by the top ten. The sequenced sample consisted of PBMCs or T cells enriched from blood (not recorded which). Every receptor here comes from a man aged 25-45 years who had recovered from COVID-19.

J is TRBJ1-6 and V is TRBV6-2 or TRBV6-3; D not resolved. The CDR3 extends over 14 amino acids. V lost 5 bases and J 6 bases, leaving 11 bases between the germline ends. Germline CDR1 is MNHEY and CDR2 is SVGEGT. Here the CDR3 reads CASSRTGSNSPLHF. CDR3 bases: TGTGCCAGCAGTCGGACGGGATCTAATTCACCCCTCCACTTT.

V and J are TRBV5-6 and TRBJ2-3, with 7 positions matching TRBD1. The CDR3 spans 18 residues. Germline CDR1 is SGHDT and CDR2 is YYEEEE. The junction had 17 bases not matched to a gene; V was cut back by 3 bases and J by 4 bases. This CDR3 reads CASSSGKGMLDRADTQYF. The DNA of the CDR3 is TGTGCCAGCAGCTCAGGGAAGGGCATGTTAGACAGGGCAGATACGCAGTATTTT.

In DNA, the CDR3 is TGTGCCAGCAGCTCGGCACTGACAGGGGTGGGAGATACGCAGTATTTT. Amino acid sequence: CASSSALTGVGDTQYF. The chain couples TRBV5-4 to TRBJ2-3; 8 bases are a match to TRBD1. The CDR3 runs to 16 residues. The germline CDR1 and CDR2 sequences are SGHNT and YYREEE (reference sequence). After removal of 3 bases from V and 5 bases from J, the junction contained 11 bases not matched to a gene.

V and J are TRBV4-1 and TRBJ2-7; 8 bases are a match to TRBD2. Germline V gene lookup returns CDR1 MGHRA and CDR2 YSYEKL. The CDR3 has 16 amino acids. The V segment lost 0 bases and the J segment 4 bases; nucleotides outside the gene matches: 8. The CDR3 reads CASSQDRLAGPYEQYF. In DNA, the CDR3 is TGCGCCAGCAGCCAAGATCGGCTAGCGGGTCCTTACGAGCAGTACTTC.

This clone was detected once. V and J are TRBV11-2 and TRBJ2-7; D might be TRBD1 (6 bases). V lost 0 bases, J lost 3 bases, and 15 bases lay in between. Germline CDR1 SGHAT, CDR2 FQNNGV. The CDR3 is 16 residues long. The CDR3 spells CASSLEGRGIRYEQYF. The CDR3 DNA is TGTGCCAGCAGCTTAGAGGGCAGGGGAATTCGCTACGAGCAGTACTTC.

This sequence joins TRBV20-1 and TRBJ1-1; weak D call: TRBD1 (5 bases). V lost 6 bases, J lost 7 bases, and 9 bases lay in between. CDR3 size: 10 residues. The germline CDR1 and CDR2 sequences are DFQATT and SNEGSKA (reference sequence). CDR3: CSARTFEAFF. For the CDR3, the DNA is TGCAGTGCGCGGACATTTGAAGCTTTCTTT.

The rearrangement uses TRBV5-6 and TRBJ1-1; D unresolved. CDR3 length: 16 residues. Germline V gene data show CDR1 as SGHDT and CDR2 as YYEEEE. Trimming removed 1 base from V and 0 bases from J, with 13 bases in between. The CDR3 is CASSLRQVPMNTEAFF. In DNA form, the CDR3 reads TGTGCCAGCAGCTTGCGTCAGGTCCCGATGAACACTGAAGCTTTCTTT.

The chain employs TRBV18 and TRBJ1-5, with D tentatively TRBD1 (5 bases). The CDR3 totals 13 residues. CDR1 is KGHSH, CDR2 LQKENI, per germline. V shed 3 bases and J shed 9 bases, with 12 bases lying between them. The chain's CDR3 is CASSPREQGPQHF. The DNA for the CDR3 is TGTGCCAGCTCACCCCGGGAGCAGGGGCCCCAGCATTTT.

This clone was seen more than once but under ten times. The chain uses TRBV4-1 and TRBJ2-2, with unresolved D. V lost 5 bases and J lost 0, with 4 bases in between. This CDR3 spans 13 amino acids. Germline V gene data show CDR1 as MGHRA and CDR2 as YSYEKL. In nucleotides, the CDR3 is TGCGCCAGCAGCTCCACGAACACCGGGGAGCTGTTTTTT. Protein: CASSSTNTGELFF.

The chain carries TRBV10-2 and TRBJ2-7, with D possibly being TRBD1 (6 bases). Per germline, CDR1 WSHSY and CDR2 SAAADI. CDR3 length: 16 amino acids. Trimming shortened V by 3 bases and J by 0 bases, and 15 bases separated the two germline ends. CDR3 DNA sequence: TGCGCCAGCAGTGACCTGCCTACAGGGACCTCCTACGAGCAGTACTTC. Its translation is CASSDLPTGTSYEQYF.

V usage is TRBV6-6 and J usage is TRBJ2-7; D call uncertain. Trimming left V 7 bases short and J 1 base short, with 2 bases between. CDR3 length: 10 residues. The germline gives CDR1 MNHNY, CDR2 SVGAGI (reference sequence). The CDR3, as DNA: TGTGCCAGCACGTCCTACGAGCAGTACTTC. As protein: CASTSYEQYF.

The sample holds one count of this clone. V is TRBV13 and J is TRBJ1-3; TRBD1 might be the D (5 bases). This CDR3 region has 14 residues. Germline-derived CDR1 and CDR2 are PRHDT and FYEKMQ (reference sequence). V lost 0 bases, J lost 2 bases, and 5 bases lay in between. The CDR3 region has the DNA TGTGCCAGCAGCTTAGGACAGGCTGGAAACACCATATATTTT. Translating it yields CASSLGQAGNTIYF.

The rearrangement uses TRBV6-5 and TRBJ1-2; possible D gene TRBD1, 6 bases. CDR1 is MNHEY and CDR2 is SVGAGI in the germline V gene. This CDR3 spans 15 amino acids. V was pared by 0 bases and J by 0 bases, with 8 bases between. This CDR3 reads CASSYSGTTNYGYTF. CDR3 bases: TGTGCCAGCAGTTACTCTGGGACAACTAACTATGGCTACACCTTC.